This T cell receptor (beta chain) is from a study of blood T cell repertoires in COVID-19. Study-level information: Sites across the United States, Italy and Spain contributed samples from acute and convalescent COVID-19.

Measured with immunoSEQ multiplex PCR; TCRdb has only the in-frame clones, and not every one. The sample lists some 250,000 clones; 80% to 90% were seen once. The CDR3 totals 14 residues. After removal of 5 bases from V and 3 bases from J, the junction contained 4 bases not matched to a gene. From germline, CDR1 is SEHNR and CDR2 FQNEAQ (reference sequence). Donors in Cohort 3 counted as recovered after two negative PCRs, clearance, or symptom resolution. Specimen: PBMCs or T cells enriched from blood (not recorded which). The TCR comes from a man aged 35-49 years who had recovered from COVID-19. The V and J genes are TRBV7-9 and TRBJ2-5, with 9 bases identical to TRBD1. CDR3 amino acids: CASSPGTGKETQYF. CDR3 sequence (DNA): TGTGCCAGCAGCCCAGGGACAGGGAAAGAGACCCAGTACTTC.